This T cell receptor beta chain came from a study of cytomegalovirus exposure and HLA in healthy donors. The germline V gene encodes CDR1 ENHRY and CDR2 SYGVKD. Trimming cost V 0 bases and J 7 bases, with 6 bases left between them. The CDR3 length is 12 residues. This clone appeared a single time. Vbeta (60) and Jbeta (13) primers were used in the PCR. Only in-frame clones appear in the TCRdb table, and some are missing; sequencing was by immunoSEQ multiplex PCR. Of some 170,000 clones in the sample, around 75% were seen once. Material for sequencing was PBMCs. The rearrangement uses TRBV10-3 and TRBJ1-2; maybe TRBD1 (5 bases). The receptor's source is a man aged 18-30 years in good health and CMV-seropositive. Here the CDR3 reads CAISESGGGYTF. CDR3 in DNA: TGTGCCATCAGTGAGTCGGGGGGTGGCTACACCTTC.